Following are 22 T cell receptor beta chains from one sample sequenced in a study of T cell responses to AZD1222 COVID-19 vaccine. Method: immunoSEQ multiplex PCR; TCRdb's copy keeps in-frame clones and lacks some. Of approximately 140,000 clones listed, more than 85% are singletons. The starting material was peripheral blood, obtained on day 0 of MenACWY control vaccination. The source of these receptors is an adult in good health.

The rearrangement uses TRBV9 and TRBJ2-1; either TRBD1 or TRBD2 may fit D (5 bases each). Looked up from germline, CDR1 is SGDLS and CDR2 is YYNGEE. V gave up 0 bases and J gave up 8 bases, with 18 bases separating them. The length of the CDR3 is 16 residues. In nucleotides, the CDR3 is TGTGCCAGCAGCGTAGCCCCCGGGGCTCGCATCTATGAGCAGTTCTTC. Amino acids: CASSVAPGARIYEQFF.

The rearrangement uses TRBV25-1 and TRBJ1-1; 9 bases agree with TRBD1. Germline loops: CDR1 MGHDK, CDR2 SYGVNS. V trimming: 3 bases; J trimming: 3 bases; junction bases outside the gene matches: 5. The CDR3 is 15 amino acids. CDR3 sequence: CASSDGRTGDTEAFF. CDR3 nucleotide sequence: TGTGCCAGCAGTGACGGGAGGACAGGGGACACTGAAGCTTTCTTT.

The V gene is TRBV2, the J gene TRBJ1-2; no reliable D call. The CDR3 totals 17 residues. V shed 6 bases and J shed 4 bases, with 24 bases lying between them. Germline CDR1 is SNHLY and CDR2 is FYNNEI. As DNA, the CDR3 is TGTGCCAGCAGCCCCGGGGTGGGAGCTACAGCCACCTATGGCTACACCTTC. Translated, it gives CASSPGVGATATYGYTF.

This clone was observed a single time. V and J are TRBV30 and TRBJ2-5; D might be TRBD1 (6 bases). CDR3 length: 15 amino acids. V lost 2 bases to trimming and J lost 0 bases, with 13 bases between them. Germline CDR1 GTSNPN, CDR2 SVGIG (reference sequence). In DNA form, the CDR3 reads TGTGCCTGGAGTCAAATGCAGGGGCACCAAGAGACCCAGTACTTC. Amino acid sequence: CAWSQMQGHQETQYF.

CDR3 region: CASSLLGLAGGPSEQFF. The CDR3, as DNA: TGCGCCAGCAGCCTGCTTGGACTAGCGGGAGGGCCGAGTGAGCAGTTCTTC. This chain links TRBV5-1 with TRBJ2-1; 15 bases match TRBD2. CDR1 SGHRS and CDR2 YFSETQ come from the germline V gene. V lost 4 bases to trimming and J lost 9 bases; unmatched junction nucleotides: 11. CDR3 size: 17 residues.

The V and J genes are TRBV30 and TRBJ2-2; D ambiguous. Germline V gene data show CDR1 as GTSNPN and CDR2 as SVGIG (reference sequence). Trimming shortened V by 4 bases and J by 0 bases, and 3 bases separated the two germline ends. The CDR3 sequence is 12 residues long. The CDR3 DNA follows: TGTGCCTGGAACTCGAACACCGGGGAGCTGTTTTTT. This sequence encodes CAWNSNTGELFF.

The rearrangement joins TRBV7-3 to TRBJ2-1, with a weak D call TRBD1 (6 bases). Trimming removed 5 bases from V and 9 bases from J, with 14 bases in between. This CDR3 is built from 13 residues. The germline CDR1 and CDR2 sequences are SGHTA and FQGTGA. DNA for the CDR3: TGTGCCAGCAGCGAAAACAGGGCCGGTGAGCAGTTCTTC. Translation: CASSENRAGEQFF. Using reference TRBV7-3 and TRBJ2-1 for the parts outside the CDR3, the full variable domain is GAGVSQTPSNKVTEKGKYVELRCDPISGHTALYWYRQSLGQGPEFLIYFQGTGAADDSGLPNDRFFAVRPEGSVSTLKIQRTERGDSAVYLCASSENRAGEQFFGPGTRLTVL.

V gene TRBV19 combines with J gene TRBJ1-1, with D uncertain. In germline, CDR1 is LNHDA, CDR2 SQIVND (reference sequence). The CDR3 length is 12 residues. Between the trimmed V and J ends, which lost 6 bases and 4 bases, there was a span of 9 bases. The CDR3 reads CASRARSTEAFF. CDR3 in DNA: TGTGCCAGTAGGGCTCGTAGCACTGAAGCTTTCTTT.

The chain employs TRBV7-9 and TRBJ2-3; D perhaps matches TRBD2 (7 bases). The V end was cut by 5 bases, the J end by 4 bases, with 13 bases between. The germline gives CDR1 SEHNR, CDR2 FQNEAQ (reference sequence). CDR3 length: 14 amino acids. DNA for the CDR3: TGTGCCAGCAGCCCCCGGGGGGCCCCAGATACGCAGTATTTT. Its protein product is CASSPRGAPDTQYF. Looking up the rest from reference TRBV7-9 and TRBJ2-3 gives the full variable domain: DTGVSQNPRHKITKRGQNVTFRCDPISEHNRLYWYRQTLGQGPEFLTYFQNEAQLEKSRLLSDRFSAERPKGSFSTLEIQRTEQGDSAMYLCASSPRGAPDTQYFGPGTRLTVL.

The table lists this clone with a count of one. The genes are TRBV5-6 and TRBJ1-1; a possible D gene is TRBD1 (5 bases). V was shortened by 3 bases and J by 3 bases, with 24 bases between the two germline ends. Germline V CDR1 and CDR2: SGHDT, YYEEEE. This CDR3 is 18 amino acids long. The CDR3 nucleotides are TGTGCCAGCAGCTCCCTGGCCCCGGGACCCTCGGTCGACACTGAAGCTTTCTTT. Amino acids: CASSSLAPGPSVDTEAFF.

This clone was seen only a few times. The chain carries TRBV10-2 and TRBJ2-3, with D possibly TRBD1 on 5 matching bases. Germline V gene lookup returns CDR1 WSHSY and CDR2 SAAADI. Between the trimmed V and J ends, which lost 0 bases and 4 bases, there was a span of 17 bases. The CDR3 totals 17 residues. The CDR3: CASSESTVRQGSDTQYF. In DNA, the CDR3 is TGCGCCAGCAGTGAGTCGACGGTCCGCCAGGGCTCAGATACGCAGTATTTT.

The V gene is TRBV10-3, the J gene TRBJ2-7; 11 nucleotides align to TRBD2. Looked up from germline, CDR1 is ENHRY and CDR2 is SYGVKD. After removal of 6 bases from V and 3 bases from J, the junction contained 7 bases not matched to a gene. The CDR3 is made up of 15 amino acids. The CDR3 region is CAIREGLADLYEQYF. CDR3 in DNA: TGTGCCATCAGGGAGGGACTAGCGGACCTCTACGAGCAGTACTTC.

The rearrangement uses TRBV7-2 and TRBJ1-1, with D possibly matching TRBD1 (6 bases). The V end lost 2 bases, the J end lost 3 bases, and 13 bases lay between the germline ends. This CDR3 spans 15 amino acids. Per the germline V gene, CDR1 is SGHTA and CDR2 is FQGNSA. CDR3 region: CASSLTQGLYTEAFF. The CDR3 DNA follows: TGTGCCAGCAGCTTAACGCAGGGGTTGTACACTGAAGCTTTCTTT.

The chain employs TRBV2 and TRBJ1-3, with 7 bases fitting TRBD1. The CDR3 length is 15 residues. Trimming cost V 6 bases and J 1 base; bases outside gene matches: 6. Germline V gene sequence: CDR1 SNHLY, CDR2 FYNNEI. CDR3 residues: CASSDRVSSGNTIYF. The CDR3 region has the DNA TGTGCCAGCAGCGACAGGGTTTCATCTGGAAACACCATATATTTT.

The J gene is TRBJ2-2, the V gene TRBV5-4; tentatively, D is TRBD2 (6 bases). The CDR3 contains 14 residues. Trimming removed 3 bases from V and 6 bases from J, with 12 bases in between. CDR1 is SGHNT, CDR2 YYREEE, per germline (reference sequence). The CDR3 region has the DNA TGTGCCAGCAGCTCCGGAGGGACCCCCGGGGAGCTGTTTTTT. Translating gives CASSSGGTPGELFF.

V usage is TRBV28 and J usage is TRBJ1-1; D is ambiguous. Trimming took off 2 bases at V and 5 bases at J, with 15 bases between the two ends. The germline CDR1 and CDR2 sequences are MDHEN and SYDVKM. The CDR3 has 15 residues. CDR3 amino acids: CASSLGPSGETEAFF. For the CDR3, the DNA is TGTGCCAGCAGTTTAGGGCCAAGCGGGGAAACTGAAGCTTTCTTT.

This clone was counted a few times. Other DNA sequences from this sample encode an identical CDR3 as well. CDR3 protein: CASSEAGDNSPLHF. The CDR3 DNA sequence: TGTGCCAGCAGTGAGGCAGGGGATAATTCACCCCTCCACTTT. The V call is TRBV2, the J call TRBJ1-6, with D perhaps TRBD1 (6 bases). Germline assignment: CDR1 SNHLY and CDR2 FYNNEI. The V end was cut by 3 bases, the J end by 5 bases, with 8 bases between. This CDR3 region has 14 residues. Complete variable domain (other parts from reference TRBV2 and TRBJ1-6): EPEVTQTPSHQVTQMGQEVILRCVPISNHLYFYWYRQILGQKVEFLVSFYNNEISEKSEIFDDQFSVERPDGSNFTLKIRSTKLEDSAMYFCASSEAGDNSPLHFGNGTRLTVT.

V is TRBV5-1 and J is TRBJ2-4, with 9 bases lining up with TRBD2. V lost 2 bases to trimming and J lost 7 bases; unmatched junction nucleotides: 4. Germline-derived CDR1 and CDR2 are SGHRS and YFSETQ. This CDR3 has 14 amino acids. The CDR3 sequence is CASSFSGSGNIQYF. CDR3 sequence (DNA): TGCGCCAGCAGCTTTAGCGGGAGTGGGAACATTCAGTACTTC.

This clone was observed a single time. The chain employs TRBV19 and TRBJ2-5, with D perhaps being TRBD1 or TRBD2 (5 bases each). The CDR3 runs 15 residues. Germline V gene sequence: CDR1 LNHDA, CDR2 SQIVND (reference sequence). V dropped 4 bases and J dropped 3 bases, with 15 bases sitting between them. CDR3 in amino acids: CASSNLGTLKETQYF. Written as DNA, the CDR3 is TGTGCCAGTAGTAACCTTGGGACCTTAAAAGAGACCCAGTACTTC.

V usage is TRBV6-2 or TRBV6-3 and J usage is TRBJ1-5; D possibly corresponds to TRBD1 (6 bases). This CDR3 spans 16 amino acids. Germline V gene sequence: CDR1 MNHEY, CDR2 SVGEGT. Trimming left V 0 bases short and J 9 bases short, with 18 bases between. CDR3 in DNA: TGTGCCAGCAGTTACTCGGGACACGGAGCACCGAGGCCCCAGCATTTT. Encoded protein: CASSYSGHGAPRPQHF.

This chain links TRBV6-5 with TRBJ2-5, with D possibly TRBD2 on 6 matching bases. The V gene lost 5 bases and the J gene lost 4 bases, with 14 bases spanning the gap. This CDR3 comprises 14 residues. CDR1 MNHEY and CDR2 SVGAGI come from the germline V gene. The CDR3 DNA reads as TGTGCCAGCAGTCGGGCCGCGGGGAGAGAGACCCAGTACTTC. This encodes CASSRAAGRETQYF.

The chain joins TRBV30 to TRBJ1-3; D call uncertain. V lost 4 bases, J lost 2 bases, and 6 bases lay in between. The CDR3 sequence is 12 residues long. Germline CDR1 and CDR2: GTSNPN and SVGIG (reference sequence). This chain's CDR3 is CAWKGPGNTIYF. DNA of the CDR3: TGTGCCTGGAAAGGGCCTGGAAACACCATATATTTT. Filled out from reference TRBV30 and TRBJ1-3, the complete variable domain reads SQTIHQWPATLVQPVGSPLSLECTVEGTSNPNLYWYRQAAGRGLQLLFYSVGIGQISSEVPQNLSASRPQDRQFILSSKKLLLSDSGFYLCAWKGPGNTIYFGEGSWLTVV.